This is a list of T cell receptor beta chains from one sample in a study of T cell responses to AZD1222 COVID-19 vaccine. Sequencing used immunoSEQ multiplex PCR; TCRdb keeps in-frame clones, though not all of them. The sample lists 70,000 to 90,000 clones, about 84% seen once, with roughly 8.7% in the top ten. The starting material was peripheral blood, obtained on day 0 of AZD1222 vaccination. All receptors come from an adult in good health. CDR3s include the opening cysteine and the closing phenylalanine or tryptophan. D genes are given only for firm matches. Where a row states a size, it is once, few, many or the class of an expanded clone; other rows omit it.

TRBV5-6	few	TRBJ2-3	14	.	CASSLGAVVDTQYF	TGTGCCAGCAGCTTGGGGGCAGTTGTAGATACGCAGTATTTT
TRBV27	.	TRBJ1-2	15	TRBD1	CASSLRGGRRYGYTF	TGTGCCAGCAGCCTCAGGGGGGGCAGGAGGTATGGCTACACCTTC
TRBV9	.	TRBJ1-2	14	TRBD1	CASSFGQGDYGYTF	TGTGCCAGCAGCTTCGGACAGGGCGACTATGGCTACACCTTC
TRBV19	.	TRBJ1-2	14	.	CASSINRERYGYTF	TGTGCCAGTAGTATAAACAGAGAGAGGTATGGCTACACCTTC
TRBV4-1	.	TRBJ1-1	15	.	CASSQTRWVRTEAFF	TGCGCCAGCAGCCAAACCCGGTGGGTGCGGACTGAAGCTTTCTTT
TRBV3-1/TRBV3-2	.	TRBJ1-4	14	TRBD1	CASSLRDRNEKLFF	TGTGCCAGCAGCCTAAGGGACAGAAATGAAAAACTGTTTTTT
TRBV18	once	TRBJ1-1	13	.	CASSPTGWTEAFF	TGTGCCAGCTCACCAACGGGTTGGACTGAAGCTTTCTTT
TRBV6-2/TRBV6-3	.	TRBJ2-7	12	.	CASSYSGRPQYF	TGTGCCAGCAGTTACTCCGGCCGCCCTCAGTACTTC
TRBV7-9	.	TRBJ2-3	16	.	CASSLTSAPSTDTQYF	TGTGCCAGCAGCTTAACGTCAGCCCCTAGCACAGATACGCAGTATTTT
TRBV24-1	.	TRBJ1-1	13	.	CATSDLGSTEAFF	TGTGCCACCAGTGATTTGGGGAGCACTGAAGCTTTCTTT
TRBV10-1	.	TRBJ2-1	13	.	CASSRGSYNEQFF	TGCGCCAGCAGCAGAGGCTCCTACAATGAGCAGTTCTTC
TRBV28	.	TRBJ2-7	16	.	CASSPTSGGPSYEQYF	TGTGCCAGCAGTCCGACCAGTGGTGGGCCTTCCTACGAGCAGTACTTC
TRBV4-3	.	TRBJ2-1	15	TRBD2	CASSQDRVAGEGQFF	TGCGCCAGCAGCCAAGATCGGGTAGCGGGAGAGGGGCAGTTCTTC
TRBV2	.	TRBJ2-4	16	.	CASSGPQVGAKNIQYF	TGTGCCAGCAGTGGGCCCCAGGTGGGAGCCAAAAACATTCAGTACTTC
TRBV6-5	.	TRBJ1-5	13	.	CASVPGEGQPQHF	TGTGCCAGCGTACCAGGGGAAGGACAGCCCCAGCATTTT
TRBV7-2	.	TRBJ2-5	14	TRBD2	CASSFQRGGETQYF	TGTGCCAGCAGCTTTCAGCGGGGAGGTGAGACCCAGTACTTC
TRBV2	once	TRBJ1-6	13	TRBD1	CATYRGIGSPLHF	TGTGCCACCTACAGGGGGATCGGGTCACCCCTCCACTTT
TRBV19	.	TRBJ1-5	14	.	CASNVDRYNQPQHF	TGTGCCAGTAATGTCGACAGGTACAATCAGCCCCAGCATTTT
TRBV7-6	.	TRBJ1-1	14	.	CASSKDGVATEAFF	TGTGCCAGCTCAAAAGACGGGGTTGCCACTGAAGCTTTCTTT
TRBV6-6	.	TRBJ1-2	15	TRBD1	CASREPGQGHYGYTF	TGTGCCAGCAGGGAGCCGGGACAGGGGCACTATGGCTACACCTTC
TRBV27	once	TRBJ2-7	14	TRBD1	CASSLTGGRYEQYF	TGTGCCAGCAGTTTGACAGGGGGCCGGTACGAGCAGTACTTC
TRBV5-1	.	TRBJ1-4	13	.	CASSWSGNEKLFF	TGCGCCAGCAGCTGGTCAGGAAATGAAAAACTGTTTTTT